The entry below describes one T cell receptor (beta chain). This record belongs to a study of cytomegalovirus exposure and HLA in healthy donors. PCR primers comprised 60 Vbeta and 13 Jbeta primers. Here immunoSEQ multiplex PCR was the method, and the copy in TCRdb shows in-frame clones only, minus some. The table has 120,000 to 150,000 clones, approximately 68% seen once. CDR3 size: 15 residues. After removal of 4 bases from V and 3 bases from J, the junction contained 6 bases not matched to a gene. Germline CDR1 SGDLS, CDR2 YYNGEE. Sequencing was done on a sample of PBMCs. J is TRBJ2-1 and V is TRBV9; 8 bases map to TRBD2. The TCR was taken from a man in his 60s in good health and CMV-seronegative. CDR3 sequence reads: CASSLSAGGYNEQFF. As DNA, the CDR3 is TGTGCCAGCAGCCTTAGTGCGGGAGGCTACAATGAGCAGTTCTTC.